This TCR beta chain was obtained from a study of molecular identifiers for immune sequencing clone quantification. This clonotype was counted at least ten times. Its target is not known. The use of previously described methods and listed TCR primers produced the bulk TCR libraries. TCRdb processed the PCR reads anew with MiXCR; each CDR3 protein has one entry. The sample yields just under 650,000 distinct CDR3 sequences, about 20% seen once. V gave up 2 bases and J gave up 7 bases, with 12 bases separating them. This CDR3 is built from 13 residues. The germline V gene has CDR1 MNHNY and CDR2 SVGAGI (reference sequence). The authors gated naive CD8 T cells as CD8+CD4-CCR7+CD45RA+ for sorting. Findings of the study overall: The study reportedly detected spiked Jurkat TCR RNA from one cell among around 1 million naive cells. The sizes of highly expanded clones could be underestimated when identical TCR molecules share a barcode.

Sequencing used naive CD8+ T cells from blood, with Jurkat cell RNA spiked in. Noted subset: FACS-sorted CD8+CD4-CCR7+CD45RA+ naive T cells. The rearrangement links TRBV6-6 to TRBJ2-7, with a tentative D call TRBD1 (5 bases). The source of this sequence is a human donor in good health. Some libraries in this study had Jurkat cell RNA spiked in. The CDR3, as DNA: TGTGCCAGCAGTTACGCCGGTCAGGGAGAGCAGTACTTC. It encodes CASSYAGQGEQYF.